This T cell receptor (beta chain) came from a study of regulatory and conventional T cells in RAG deficiency. Conventional CD4+ T cells were sorted from blood as CD25-low CD127-high cells. Only in-frame clones appear in the TCRdb table, and some are missing; sequencing was by immunoSEQ multiplex PCR. The table shows 30,000 to 40,000 clones, with 75% to 80% occurring only once. With regard to this clone: Its specificity is not known.

The germline V and J ends were trimmed by 5 bases and 4 bases, with 10 bases remaining between them. The CDR3 sequence is 13 residues long. Germline values: CDR1 MDHEN, CDR2 SYDVKM. Whole-study results and caveats: Shannon entropy was markedly lower and Simpson indices higher in RAG-deficient patients than control T-cell subsets. Other subsets showed roughly 9.9-fold reductions, but Treg unique TCR beta sequences fell roughly 96-fold in these patients. Patient subsets had shorter CDR3s; Omenn Treg-Tconv overlap exceeded 80%.

A further study also used this sample, focusing on regulatory T cells. That study adds: The primer mix had 52 TRBV and 13 TRBJ primers. Regulatory T cells showed the strongest V-J pair restriction and V/J gene skewing among patient repertoires.

This chain connects TRBV28 to TRBJ2-3; tentatively, D is TRBD2 (6 bases). The TCR originated in a human donor in good health. The sample was CD4+ effector T cells sorted from blood. This chain's CDR3 is CASSNRLADTQYF. The CDR3 DNA reads as TGTGCCAGCAGTAACCGACTAGCAGATACGCAGTATTTT.